The next 15 T cell receptor beta chains were all read from a single sample in a study of cytotoxic CD8 clonotypes in ibrutinib-treated CLL. The assay was immunoSEQ multiplex PCR, and TCRdb's table has in-frame clones only and misses some. This table holds over 65,000 clones, about two thirds found once. Here the sequenced sample was PBMCs, taken after 12 months of ibrutinib treatment. These receptor sequences come from a human donor with chronic lymphocytic leukemia.

This clone has more than one count but fewer than ten. V usage is TRBV5-4 and J usage is TRBJ1-5, with TRBD1 matching 9 bases. The germline gives CDR1 SGHNT, CDR2 YYREEE (reference sequence). Unmatched junction bases numbered 9, after V lost 2 bases and J lost 12 bases. This CDR3 contains 14 residues. This CDR3 is CASSLNRGLSRQHF. The CDR3 DNA reads as TGTGCCAGCAGCTTAAACAGGGGGCTCTCGCGCCAGCATTTT.

This chain joins TRBV14 and TRBJ2-1, with D tentatively TRBD1 (6 bases). Trimming stripped 3 bases from V and 2 bases from J, with 14 bases between. The germline CDR1 and CDR2 sequences are SGHDN and FVKESK. CDR3 length: 16 residues. CDR3 coding DNA: TGTGCCAGCAGCCAGGACAGTGGGTCCACCTACAATGAGCAGTTCTTC. It codes for CASSQDSGSTYNEQFF.

The rearrangement joins TRBV27 to TRBJ1-4, with D perhaps matching TRBD1 (5 bases). CDR1 and CDR2 from the germline V gene are MNHEY and SMNVEV (reference sequence). The V and J ends lost 0 bases and 6 bases respectively, with 8 bases between them. The CDR3 spans 14 residues. The CDR3 DNA reads as TGTGCCAGCAGTTTATCGGGGGGTTATGAAAAACTGTTTTTT. Residues: CASSLSGGYEKLFF.

The genes are TRBV27 and TRBJ1-5, with 7 bases fitting TRBD1. Unmatched junction bases numbered 6, after V lost 5 bases and J lost 2 bases. Germline-derived CDR1 and CDR2 are MNHEY and SMNVEV (reference sequence). The CDR3 contains 15 residues. In nucleotides, the CDR3 is TGTGCCAGCAGTCCCGACAGGGCGCGCAATCAGCCCCAGCATTTT. Translated, it gives CASSPDRARNQPQHF.

The chain links TRBV4-1 to TRBJ1-1; weak D call: TRBD1 (6 bases). Germline assignment: CDR1 MGHRA and CDR2 YSYEKL. The CDR3 sequence is 16 residues long. Trimming took 0 bases from V and 0 from J, leaving 11 bases between them. CDR3 bases: TGCGCCAGCAGCCAAGAGGGGGCGGGGGTGAACACTGAAGCTTTCTTT. Protein: CASSQEGAGVNTEAFF.

V usage is TRBV19 and J usage is TRBJ2-5; 10 bases are a match to TRBD1. The V gene's germline CDR1 is LNHDA and CDR2 SQIVND (reference sequence). This CDR3 has 14 residues. Trimming took 5 bases from V and 2 from J; bases not matched to a gene: 2. CDR3 bases: TGTGCCAGTAGTGGACAGGGGGTGCAAGAGACCCAGTACTTC. This sequence encodes CASSGQGVQETQYF.

This rearrangement joins TRBV5-1 to TRBJ2-3; the match to TRBD2 covers 9 bases. Trimming at V came to 0 bases and at J to 2 bases, leaving 4 bases not matched to a gene. This CDR3 comprises 16 residues. In germline, CDR1 is SGHRS, CDR2 YFSETQ. CDR3 residues: CASSLGSGGATDTQYF. The CDR3 nucleotides read TGCGCCAGCAGCTTGGGTAGCGGGGGAGCCACAGATACGCAGTATTTT.

The chain couples TRBV19 to TRBJ2-3; D not certain. The CDR3 runs 15 residues. CDR1 and CDR2 from the germline V gene are LNHDA and SQIVND (reference sequence). Trimming took 5 bases from V and 0 from J, leaving 12 bases between them. CDR3 coding DNA: TGTGCCAGTAGTTTGACACTCGGTAGCACAGATACGCAGTATTTT. This gives the protein CASSLTLGSTDTQYF.

CDR3 nucleotides: TGTGCCAGTAGTATGGCGGCAGGGGGCGGGTACGAGCAGTACTTC. Its translation: CASSMAAGGGYEQYF. The V and J genes are TRBV19 and TRBJ2-7; 8 bases map to TRBD1. The V gene end was trimmed by 3 bases and the J gene end by 4 bases; junction bases not matched to a gene: 8. The length of the CDR3 is 15 residues. The germline CDR1 and CDR2 sequences are LNHDA and SQIVND (reference sequence).

The chain couples TRBV7-2 to TRBJ1-1; D might be TRBD1 (6 bases). CDR3 size: 13 residues. CDR1 is SGHTA and CDR2 is FQGNSA in the germline V gene. V lost 6 bases to trimming and J lost 5 bases, with 13 bases between them. CDR3 in DNA: TGTGCCAGCAGTTTAACACAGGGAACTGAAGCTTTCTTT. Amino acid sequence: CASSLTQGTEAFF. Full variable domain (rest looked up from reference TRBV7-2 and TRBJ1-1): GAGVSQSPSNKVTEKGKDVELRCDPISGHTALYWYRQSLGQGLEFLIYFQGNSAPDKSGLPSDRFSAERTGGSVSTLTIQRTQQEDSAVYLCASSLTQGTEAFFGQGTRLTVV.

This chain joins TRBV27 and TRBJ2-7, with 7 positions matching TRBD1. From germline, CDR1 is MNHEY and CDR2 SMNVEV (reference sequence). The CDR3 runs 14 residues. After removal of 5 bases from V and 6 bases from J, the junction contained 10 bases not matched to a gene. In nucleotides, the CDR3 is TGTGCCAGCAGTCTCATCATACAGGGGAGCGAGCAGTACTTC. Its protein is CASSLIIQGSEQYF.

The chain couples TRBV7-9 to TRBJ2-2, with 8 positions matching TRBD1. CDR1 SEHNR and CDR2 FQNEAQ come from the germline V gene (reference sequence). J was trimmed by 0 bases and V by 5 bases; bases with no gene match: 5. CDR3 length: 16 residues. The CDR3 is CASSEDRAPNTGELFF. DNA for the CDR3: TGTGCCAGCAGCGAGGACAGGGCACCGAACACCGGGGAGCTGTTTTTT. Together with reference TRBV7-9 and TRBJ2-2, the CDR3 gives the full variable domain: DTGVSQNPRHKITKRGQNVTFRCDPISEHNRLYWYRQTLGQGPEFLTYFQNEAQLEKSRLLSDRFSAERPKGSFSTLEIQRTEQGDSAMYLCASSEDRAPNTGELFFGEGSRLTVL.

This chain uses TRBV5-6 with TRBJ2-2, with a weak D call TRBD1 (5 bases). This CDR3 contains 15 residues. The germline V gene encodes CDR1 SGHDT and CDR2 YYEEEE. V lost 0 bases and J 5 bases, leaving 11 bases between the germline ends. This chain's CDR3 is CASSLGLGQTGELFF. As DNA, the CDR3 is TGTGCCAGCAGCTTGGGTCTGGGGCAGACCGGGGAGCTGTTTTTT.

This clone was observed a few times. This chain connects TRBV27 to TRBJ1-2; 9 bases map to TRBD1. This CDR3 is built from 17 residues. With 4 bases clipped from V and 3 bases from J, the junction kept 12 bases outside the gene matches. CDR1 is MNHEY and CDR2 is SMNVEV in the germline V gene (reference sequence). The CDR3 loop is CASSSKQGAGVDYGYTF. CDR3 DNA sequence: TGTGCCAGCAGTTCAAAACAGGGGGCGGGGGTTGACTATGGCTACACCTTC.

The J gene is TRBJ1-3, the V gene TRBV9; no definite D call. In germline, CDR1 is SGDLS, CDR2 YYNGEE. The V end was cut by 0 bases, the J end by 0 bases, with 7 bases between. The CDR3 is 15 amino acids. The CDR3 DNA reads as TGTGCCAGCAGCGTAGGCCACGGCTCTGGAAACACCATATATTTT. Protein sequence: CASSVGHGSGNTIYF.